The present TCR beta chain was sequenced within a study of blood T cell repertoires in COVID-19 (dated by TCRdb to 2018 to 2021). Study-wide context: Collaborator samples came from the United States, Italy and Spain and covered acute and convalescent phases of COVID-19. Subjects who had been exposed to COVID-19, were actively infected with it, or had recovered from it provided the deeply sampled blood TCRbeta repertoires that made up the dataset. HLA class I and class II types, where available, came from metadata supplied by the sample provider rather than from assay-based typing. The material from the prospective study consisted of cDNA or gDNA derived from T cells, B-cell-depleted T cells, or PBMCs. Sample metadata almost always included a de-identified subject ID, COVID-19 status, age in years and sex. The repertoires were made available in a free public database intended to serve as a resource for research on the immune response to SARS-CoV-2. The samples were drawn from the first 160 participants of the ongoing ImmuneRACE study and from roughly 1,300 subjects provided by 6 global collaborators. Points the paper makes about the study in general: The amount of clinical and demographic metadata varied by source and participant and was provided uncurated.

Trimming accounts for 0 bases at V and 4 bases at J, while the number of junction bases matched to no gene is 7. CDR1 and CDR2 are drawn from the germline V gene (reference sequence): LNHNV, YYDKDF. The CDR3 covers 17 residues, taking in both the cysteine and the phenylalanine. The sequence is cut down to CDR3 DNA, 51 bases in frame from base 1. With respect to this clone: The antigen it binds to is not known. Nothing much larger sits one base from this clone, and base qualities are not available.

Whole blood was collected in K2EDTA tubes by collaborating institutions according to the institutions' own protocols. For TCRbeta analysis, collaborators shipped samples in one of three forms: frozen whole blood, isolated PBMCs, or DNA extracted from either of those sample types. The immunoSEQ Assay, a bias-controlled multiplex PCR, was used to amplify TCRbeta CDR3 regions from genomic DNA. Regarding the original processing steps: Within the assay, amplification of reference gene primers was used to estimate how many nucleated cells each sample contained. To quantify the absolute abundance of each unique TCRbeta CDR3 rearrangement, sequence reads were collapsed and filtered. For each sample, productive Simpson clonality was calculated as the square root of Simpson's diversity index over productive rearrangements. The table was pulled from immuneACCESS by TCRdb, which kept in-frame rearrangements only. Such tables lose some clones; where checked, under half of the loss comes from unresolved V genes, and the rest has no known cause. V, J and clone size were drawn from that table, and D and trimming were deduced from the DNA. The sample records approximately 130,000 clones, about 85% of which are singletons. Jointly, the top ten make up 3.5% to 5% of the sample.

The sequence is built from TRBV15 and TRBJ2-5; 11 of the junction bases match TRBD2. Material: peripheral blood. This receptor was obtained from a human donor in a cohort sampled during active COVID-19. The DNA is TGTGCCACCAGCAGAGACGGCCTACTAGCGGGAGCAGAGACCCAGTACTTC. This sequence encodes CATSRDGLLAGAETQYF.